These 20 T cell receptor beta chains were sequenced from one sample in a study of OX40 agonist ivuxolimab in advanced cancers. Clones were sequenced by immunoSEQ multiplex PCR, and TCRdb holds only the in-frame ones, with some missing. This table has nearly 110,000 clones, 80% to 95% appearing once. The material was CD4+ or CD8+ T cells sorted from blood, obtained in a trial of the OX40 agonist ivuxolimab. The origin of the receptors is an adult with an advanced solid tumor such as melanoma, head and neck, liver or kidney cancer.

The V call is TRBV7-2, the J call TRBJ1-5, with a possible D match to TRBD1 (6 bases). This CDR3 spans 15 amino acids. Looked up from germline, CDR1 is SGHTA and CDR2 is FQGNSA. V dropped 4 bases and J dropped 0 bases, with 10 bases sitting between them. This CDR3 reads CASSSGTTSNQPQHF. DNA for the CDR3: TGTGCCAGCAGCTCAGGGACAACTAGCAATCAGCCCCAGCATTTT.

CDR3 amino acids: CASSLESWGEAFF. The CDR3 DNA follows: TGTGCCAGCAGCTTAGAGTCATGGGGAGAAGCTTTCTTT. The rearrangement joins TRBV7-2 to TRBJ1-1; D remains ambiguous. This CDR3 comprises 13 residues. Germline V gives CDR1 SGHTA, CDR2 FQGNSA. The V gene lost 1 base and the J gene lost 8 bases, with 11 bases spanning the gap.

This chain joins TRBV4-2 and TRBJ1-1; 9 nucleotides match TRBD1. CDR1 is LGHNA and CDR2 is YNFKEQ in the germline V gene. The CDR3 runs to 18 residues. Germline trimming cut 5 bases from V and 2 bases from J; bases unmatched to any gene: 15. CDR3 amino acids: CASSFRHGDRDYNTEAFF. The CDR3 nucleotides read TGTGCCAGCAGCTTCCGCCACGGGGACAGGGACTATAACACTGAAGCTTTCTTT.

The gene calls are TRBV9 and TRBJ2-7; 8 bases map to TRBD2. The CDR3 is 14 residues long. CDR1 SGDLS and CDR2 YYNGEE come from the germline V gene. V gave up 4 bases and J gave up 6 bases; unmatched junction bases: 9. CDR3 coding DNA: TGTGCCAGCAGCTTTAGCGGGGAAGCTATCGAGCAGTACTTC. It translates to CASSFSGEAIEQYF.

The chain has TRBV7-6 and TRBJ2-2; D is perhaps TRBD2 (5 bases). V was shortened by 6 bases and J by 2 bases, with 19 bases between the two germline ends. The CDR3 totals 17 residues. From germline, CDR1 is SGHVS and CDR2 FNYEAQ. The CDR3 nucleotides read TGTGCCAGCAGATCCGCCCCCGGGATCCCTAACACCGGGGAGCTGTTTTTT. This translates into CASRSAPGIPNTGELFF.

This chain links TRBV20-1 with TRBJ1-1; no reliable D call. CDR1 and CDR2 from the germline V gene are DFQATT and SNEGSKA (reference sequence). The CDR3 extends over 11 amino acids. As DNA, the CDR3 is TGCCAAACATCACGGAACACTGAAGCTTTCTTT. It specifies CQTSRNTEAFF.

This chain uses TRBV19 with TRBJ2-3, with a tentative D call TRBD1 (6 bases). CDR3 length: 16 amino acids. V lost 0 bases and J lost 2, with 12 bases in between. Germline V gene data show CDR1 as LNHDA and CDR2 as SQIVND (reference sequence). The CDR3: CASSIERTAATDTQYF. The CDR3 region has the DNA TGTGCCAGTAGTATAGAAAGGACAGCTGCCACAGATACGCAGTATTTT.

The chain joins TRBV9 to TRBJ2-5; D tentatively fits TRBD1 or TRBD2 (5 bases each). Trimming pared 4 bases from V and 5 bases from J, leaving 15 bases between. The germline CDR1 and CDR2 sequences are SGDLS and YYNGEE. This CDR3 has 14 amino acids. Written as DNA, the CDR3 is TGTGCCAGCAGCCCCTCGGGGCCCGGGGAGACCCAGTACTTC. As protein: CASSPSGPGETQYF.

The CDR3 nucleotides are TGTGCCAGCAGTCTTCAGGGAATTGGAGGCTACACCTTC. Protein sequence: CASSLQGIGGYTF. The chain joins TRBV7-9 to TRBJ1-2; possible D gene TRBD1, 5 bases. Germline V gene lookup returns CDR1 SEHNR and CDR2 FQNEAQ (reference sequence). Between the trimmed V and J ends, which lost 6 bases and 8 bases, there was a span of 16 bases. CDR3 size: 13 residues.

The chain is built from TRBV5-8 and TRBJ1-5, with a weak D call TRBD1 (6 bases). This CDR3 region has 16 residues. Trimming stripped 4 bases from V and 7 bases from J, with 21 bases between. Per the germline V gene, CDR1 is SGHTS and CDR2 is YDEGEE. The DNA for the CDR3 is TGTGCCAGCAGCGGGGGGGCGTTACCCTTGAGCCAGCCCCAGCATTTT. Translation: CASSGGALPLSQPQHF. Using reference TRBV5-8 and TRBJ1-5 for the parts outside the CDR3, the full variable domain is EAGVTQSPTHLIKTRGQQATLRCSPISGHTSVYWYQQALGLGLQFLLWYDEGEERNRGNFPPRFSGRQFPNYSSELNVNALELEDSALYLCASSGGALPLSQPQHFGDGTRLSIL.

The chain employs TRBV9 and TRBJ2-7; 7 nucleotides agree with TRBD2. The CDR3 sequence is 15 residues long. With V trimmed by 4 bases and J by 5 bases, 12 bases remained unmatched. Germline lookup yields CDR1 SGDLS and CDR2 YYNGEE. CDR3 coding DNA: TGTGCCAGCAGCCCCTGGGGCGGGAGTGTCGACGAGCAGTACTTC. Its translation: CASSPWGGSVDEQYF.

This chain links TRBV12-5 with TRBJ1-4, with D perhaps matching TRBD1 (5 bases). Per germline, CDR1 LGHNT and CDR2 FRNRAP. The CDR3 sequence is 14 residues long. Trimming removed 3 bases from V and 8 bases from J, with 13 bases in between. The CDR3 is CASGLSGTDEKLFF. CDR3 coding DNA: TGTGCTAGTGGTTTATCCGGGACGGACGAAAAACTGTTTTTT.

The rearrangement links TRBV6-5 to TRBJ1-2, with D uncertain. CDR1 MNHEY and CDR2 SVGAGI come from the germline V gene. V was pared by 2 bases and J by 0 bases, with 10 bases between. This CDR3 comprises 15 residues. CDR3 loop: CASSYTSRTNYGYTF. As DNA, the CDR3 is TGTGCCAGCAGTTACACCAGCAGGACTAACTATGGCTACACCTTC.

This chain connects TRBV19 to TRBJ2-6, with D perhaps matching TRBD2 (5 bases). The CDR3 is made up of 17 amino acids. Looked up from germline, CDR1 is LNHDA and CDR2 is SQIVND (reference sequence). V lost 7 bases and J lost 2, with 18 bases in between. This chain's CDR3 is CASTQITRATGANVLTF. The CDR3 bases are TGTGCCAGTACCCAAATTACGCGGGCCACTGGGGCCAACGTCCTGACTTTC.

This clone was found a few times. The rearrangement uses TRBV7-8 and TRBJ2-7, with D perhaps being TRBD1 or TRBD2 (6 bases each). Germline loops: CDR1 SGHVS, CDR2 FQNEAQ. Trimming removed 5 bases from V and 0 bases from J, with 14 bases in between. CDR3 size: 15 residues. The CDR3 DNA reads as TGTGCCAGCAGCCCGGGGGCCGCGCACTCCTACGAGCAGTACTTC. It encodes CASSPGAAHSYEQYF. Together with reference TRBV7-8 and TRBJ2-7, the CDR3 gives the full variable domain: GAGVSQSPRYKVAKRGQDVALRCDPISGHVSLFWYQQALGQGPEFLTYFQNEAQLDKSGLPSDRFFAERPEGSVSTLKIQRTQQEDSAVYLCASSPGAAHSYEQYFGPGTRLTVT.

The chain is built from TRBV5-1 and TRBJ2-1; unclear D gene. V lost 0 bases and J 10 bases, leaving 14 bases between the germline ends. Germline CDR1 and CDR2: SGHRS and YFSETQ. The CDR3 consists of 14 residues. The CDR3 DNA reads as TGCGCCAGCAGCTTGGTGGCAGCCTTGGGCGAGCAGTTCTTC. This translates into CASSLVAALGEQFF.

The chain's CDR3 is CASIRGVSNEQFF. CDR3 DNA: TGTGCCAGCATAAGAGGGGTTTCGAATGAGCAGTTCTTC. The V call is TRBV28, the J call TRBJ2-1, with D perhaps matching TRBD1 or TRBD2 (5 bases each). V shed 7 bases and J shed 7 bases, with 14 bases lying between them. The CDR3 totals 13 residues. Per the germline V gene, CDR1 is MDHEN and CDR2 is SYDVKM.

The chain employs TRBV27 and TRBJ2-7; D gene unclear. The CDR3 is made up of 15 amino acids. V lost 3 bases, J lost 6 bases, and 18 bases lay in between. Germline V CDR1 and CDR2: MNHEY, SMNVEV (reference sequence). The CDR3 loop is CASSFSWAGSGEQYF. The CDR3 bases are TGTGCCAGCAGTTTCTCATGGGCTGGGTCCGGCGAGCAGTACTTC.

The rearrangement links TRBV6-5 to TRBJ2-7; the D gene is possibly TRBD2 (6 bases). This CDR3 has 15 residues. Germline V gene data show CDR1 as MNHEY and CDR2 as SVGAGI. Trimming removed 0 bases at V and 3 bases at J, with 12 bases between. The CDR3 reads CASSYSGGDLYEQYF. As DNA, the CDR3 is TGTGCCAGCAGTTACTCGGGCGGGGATCTCTACGAGCAGTACTTC.

The genes are TRBV18 and TRBJ2-2; D remains unclear. The CDR3 contains 17 residues. Looked up from germline, CDR1 is KGHSH and CDR2 is LQKENI. V gave up 0 bases and J gave up 3 bases, with 14 bases separating them. CDR3 DNA sequence: TGTGCCAGCTCACCACCGGGCATTCGCCAGGACACCGGGGAGCTGTTTTTT. Protein: CASSPPGIRQDTGELFF.